These T cell receptor beta chains were read from a single sample in a study. TCRdb fed the 5' RACE reads into MiXCR, producing one record per CDR3 protein. The sample yields roughly 57,000 distinct CDR3 sequences, less than 25% seen once. Sequencing used tumor-infiltrating Tregs sorted from the breast tumor. These receptors all stem from a female donor with breast cancer. Each CDR3 is given with its conserved first and last residue. Fields, in order: CDR3 protein, V gene, J gene.

cdr3_aa: CAGSQSFRLSGRAKSAQYF
v_call: TRBV4-1
j_call: TRBJ2-5

cdr3_aa: CASSPTRTRSMDTQYF
v_call: TRBV18
j_call: TRBJ2-3

cdr3_aa: CASSLGGLRQETQYF
v_call: TRBV5-1
j_call: TRBJ2-5

cdr3_aa: CASSRQSSYEQYF
v_call: TRBV11-3
j_call: TRBJ2-7

cdr3_aa: CASNTQEFNTEAFF
v_call: TRBV6-6
j_call: TRBJ1-1

cdr3_aa: CASSPRGLAKNIQYF
v_call: TRBV2
j_call: TRBJ2-4

cdr3_aa: CASSYVGRVVGYTF
v_call: TRBV6-2/TRBV6-3
j_call: TRBJ1-2

cdr3_aa: CASRHGRVGEGEAFF
v_call: TRBV7-8
j_call: TRBJ1-1

cdr3_aa: CSGTDNNQPQHF
v_call: TRBV20-1
j_call: TRBJ1-5

cdr3_aa: CASSLSGWDGGETQYF
v_call: TRBV27
j_call: TRBJ2-5

cdr3_aa: CASSLRDHEQFF
v_call: TRBV5-1
j_call: TRBJ2-1

cdr3_aa: CASSSSRPIQETQYF
v_call: TRBV5-1
j_call: TRBJ2-5

cdr3_aa: CASSGALAGGETQYF
v_call: TRBV7-9
j_call: TRBJ2-5

cdr3_aa: CASSLDRANTGELFF
v_call: TRBV5-1
j_call: TRBJ2-2

cdr3_aa: CASSLEGARDIQYF
v_call: TRBV7-8
j_call: TRBJ2-4

cdr3_aa: CASSLDGGYTF
v_call: TRBV5-1
j_call: TRBJ1-2

cdr3_aa: CASSYKGLVTEAFF
v_call: TRBV6-2/TRBV6-3
j_call: TRBJ1-1

cdr3_aa: CASTYTDGINGYTF
v_call: TRBV6-2/TRBV6-3
j_call: TRBJ1-2

cdr3_aa: CATKGENTHYEQYF
v_call: TRBV2
j_call: TRBJ2-7

cdr3_aa: CSARDRAYSGNTIYF
v_call: TRBV20-1
j_call: TRBJ1-3

cdr3_aa: CASSNFGLNQPQHF
v_call: TRBV7-9
j_call: TRBJ1-5

cdr3_aa: CASSEMGPSSTEAFF
v_call: TRBV6-1
j_call: TRBJ1-1

cdr3_aa: CASTLGGESYGYTF
v_call: TRBV6-6
j_call: TRBJ1-2

cdr3_aa: CASFPGGALTGNTIYF
v_call: TRBV27
j_call: TRBJ1-3

cdr3_aa: CASSLRQVQETQYF
v_call: TRBV7-9
j_call: TRBJ2-5

cdr3_aa: CASSWGSHSNQPQHF
v_call: TRBV12-3/TRBV12-4
j_call: TRBJ1-5

cdr3_aa: CASSEFFTGELFF
v_call: TRBV10-1
j_call: TRBJ2-2

cdr3_aa: CASSTPTGELFF
v_call: TRBV28
j_call: TRBJ2-2

cdr3_aa: CASSFAREASEQYF
v_call: TRBV12-3/TRBV12-4
j_call: TRBJ2-7

cdr3_aa: CASSLDRDTEAFF
v_call: TRBV7-8
j_call: TRBJ1-1

cdr3_aa: CASSGGWDEQYF
v_call: TRBV10-2
j_call: TRBJ2-7

cdr3_aa: CSARPDRGQPQHF
v_call: TRBV20-1
j_call: TRBJ1-5

cdr3_aa: CASSSRTSYEQYF
v_call: TRBV5-6
j_call: TRBJ2-7

cdr3_aa: CASSPGTGTTDTQYF
v_call: TRBV5-1
j_call: TRBJ2-3

cdr3_aa: CSVNRQGGGYTF
v_call: TRBV29-1
j_call: TRBJ1-2

cdr3_aa: CASSLGGNYGNTIYF
v_call: TRBV7-9
j_call: TRBJ1-3

cdr3_aa: CASSHGLAGNKKNEQFF
v_call: TRBV4-1
j_call: TRBJ2-1